A single sample is the source of the 32 T cell receptor beta chains below, sequenced in a study of OX40 agonist ivuxolimab in advanced cancers. Assay: immunoSEQ multiplex PCR; the TCRdb copy retains only in-frame clones and omits some. The table lists about 77,000 clones, roughly 86% of them singletons, with around 2.6% in the top ten. This material consisted of CD4+ or CD8+ T cells sorted from blood, taken in a trial of the OX40 agonist ivuxolimab. The receptors come from an adult with an advanced solid tumor such as melanoma, head and neck, liver or kidney cancer.

The V gene is TRBV28, the J gene TRBJ2-3; D is unresolved. V was trimmed by 6 bases and J by 8 bases, leaving 15 bases between them. The V gene's germline CDR1 is MDHEN and CDR2 SYDVKM. The CDR3 sequence is 13 residues long. CDR3 in DNA: TGTGCCAGCAGCCCCCAAAGGTTGGGTACGCAGTATTTT. This gives the protein CASSPQRLGTQYF. Drawing the rest from reference TRBV28 and TRBJ2-3, the complete variable domain is DVKVTQSSRYLVKRTGEKVFLECVQDMDHENMFWYRQDPGLGLRLIYFSYDVKMKEKGDIPEGYSVSREKKERFSLILESASTNQTSMYLCASSPQRLGTQYFGPGTRLTVL.

This chain joins TRBV5-4 and TRBJ2-5, with D possibly matching TRBD1 (6 bases). CDR3 length: 14 amino acids. Germline lookup yields CDR1 SGHNT and CDR2 YYREEE (reference sequence). Trimming took 4 bases from V and 5 from J, leaving 15 bases between them. The CDR3 loop is CASSLGTFRETQYF. The CDR3 bases are TGTGCCAGCAGCCTGGGGACATTTCGGGAGACCCAGTACTTC.

The rearrangement joins TRBV20-1 to TRBJ2-7; TRBD2 is a possible D gene (5 bases). The V end was cut by 7 bases, the J end by 1 base, with 8 bases between. The CDR3 runs 11 residues. CDR1 and CDR2 (germline): DFQATT, SNEGSKA (reference sequence). The DNA of the CDR3 is TGCAGTGGCGAGGGTTCCTACGAGCAGTACTTC. This codes for CSGEGSYEQYF.

Note on this clone: This same CDR3 is encoded by further DNA sequences in the sample. The chain is built from TRBV5-4 and TRBJ1-1; TRBD1 is a possible D gene (6 bases). CDR1 and CDR2 (germline): SGHNT, YYREEE (reference sequence). Trimming took 0 bases from V and 0 from J, leaving 9 bases between them. CDR3 length: 15 residues. CDR3 DNA: TGTGCCAGCAGCTTGGAAGGGACATTGAACACTGAAGCTTTCTTT. Its protein is CASSLEGTLNTEAFF. The full variable domain, completed using reference TRBV5-4 and TRBJ1-1, is ETGVTQSPTHLIKTRGQQVTLRCSSQSGHNTVSWYQQALGQGPQFIFQYYREEENGRGNFPPRFSGLQFPNYSSELNVNALELDDSALYLCASSLEGTLNTEAFFGQGTRLTVV.

The chain links TRBV19 to TRBJ2-1, with TRBD2 matching over 10 bases. The CDR3 is 15 amino acids. Germline V gene sequence: CDR1 LNHDA, CDR2 SQIVND (reference sequence). The junction had 14 bases not matched to a gene; V was cut back by 8 bases and J by 10 bases. The CDR3 nucleotides read TGTGCCAGTGGCCTCCTAGCGGGAGATGCTGGCGAGCAGTTCTTC. It specifies CASGLLAGDAGEQFF.

The CDR3 DNA reads TGCAGCGTTGACGTCGCGTCGGATTTCTCACCCCTCCACTTT. Translating it yields CSVDVASDFSPLHF. V and J are TRBV29-1 and TRBJ1-6; D call uncertain. This CDR3 has 14 residues. The germline V gene encodes CDR1 SQVTM and CDR2 ANQGSEA. Trimming left V 3 bases short and J 10 bases short, with 16 bases between.

The table lists this clone with a count of one. The chain employs TRBV6-1 and TRBJ2-7, with 7 bases aligning to TRBD1. J lost 2 bases, V lost 3 bases, and 7 bases had no gene match. Germline values: CDR1 MNHNS, CDR2 SASEGT. The CDR3 totals 15 residues. The CDR3 DNA reads as TGTGCCAGCAGTGAGTCGGTCGGGACAGCCTACGAGCAGTACTTC. Amino acids: CASSESVGTAYEQYF.

This clone was seen only a few times. The genes are TRBV19 and TRBJ1-6; TRBD1 is a possible D gene (5 bases). Germline V gives CDR1 LNHDA, CDR2 SQIVND (reference sequence). The CDR3 consists of 15 residues. V dropped 3 bases and J dropped 7 bases, with 13 bases sitting between them. For the CDR3, the DNA is TGTGCCAGTAGTATGGAACCAGGGCGGAATTCACCCCTCCACTTT. This gives the protein CASSMEPGRNSPLHF.

The chain uses TRBV5-1 and TRBJ2-3; 13 nucleotides line up with TRBD2. The CDR3 has 14 amino acids. V gave up 4 bases and J gave up 11 bases; unmatched junction bases: 7. CDR1 is SGHRS, CDR2 YFSETQ, per germline. In nucleotides, the CDR3 is TGCGCCAGCAGCCAGGGACTAGCGGGACTACGGCAGTATTTT. It translates to CASSQGLAGLRQYF. Full variable domain (rest looked up from reference TRBV5-1 and TRBJ2-3): KAGVTQTPRYLIKTRGQQVTLSCSPISGHRSVSWYQQTPGQGLQFLFEYFSETQRNKGNFPGRFSGRQFSNSRSEMNVSTLELGDSALYLCASSQGLAGLRQYFGPGTRLTVL.

The chain couples TRBV27 to TRBJ2-3; D not certain. Germline V gene sequence: CDR1 MNHEY, CDR2 SMNVEV (reference sequence). Trimming took off 6 bases at V and 0 bases at J, with 13 bases between the two ends. The length of the CDR3 is 15 residues. CDR3 residues: CASSPRALSTDTQYF. For the CDR3, the DNA is TGTGCCAGCAGCCCCCGCGCCCTTAGCACAGATACGCAGTATTTT.

The genes are TRBV19 and TRBJ1-1; D call uncertain. Germline-derived CDR1 and CDR2 are LNHDA and SQIVND (reference sequence). CDR3 length equals 12 residues. Between the trimmed V and J ends, which lost 3 bases and 6 bases, there was a span of 8 bases. CDR3 sequence: CASSIRTAEAFF. DNA of the CDR3: TGTGCCAGTAGTATCAGAACAGCTGAAGCTTTCTTT.

The chain carries TRBV5-1 and TRBJ2-2; perhaps D is TRBD1 or TRBD2 (5 bases each). The CDR3 loop spans 17 amino acids. Germline CDR1 SGHRS, CDR2 YFSETQ. Trimming pared 7 bases from V and 0 bases from J, leaving 19 bases between. CDR3 sequence reads: CASGDQSGTANTGELFF. The CDR3 coding sequence is TGCGCCAGCGGGGACCAGTCCGGGACGGCGAACACCGGGGAGCTGTTTTTT.

The chain is built from TRBV30 and TRBJ1-5; D unclear. Germline V gene sequence: CDR1 GTSNPN, CDR2 SVGIG (reference sequence). V was shortened by 5 bases and J by 6 bases, with 14 bases between the two germline ends. This CDR3 is 13 amino acids long. The CDR3 reads CAWQEDSAQPQHF. The CDR3 DNA reads TGTGCCTGGCAGGAGGACTCCGCTCAGCCCCAGCATTTT.

The count of this clone is one. This chain's CDR3 is CASSFGRGAWDTQYF. CDR3 in DNA: TGTGCCAGCAGCTTCGGGAGGGGGGCCTGGGATACGCAGTATTTT. This chain links TRBV7-2 with TRBJ2-3; TRBD2 aligns across 8 bases. The CDR3 spans 15 residues. The trim removed 3 bases at V and 6 bases at J, leaving 8 bases unmatched. Germline CDR1 and CDR2: SGHTA and FQGNSA.

CDR3 amino acids: CASTPTAGADTGELFF. CDR3 in DNA: TGCGCCAGCACCCCAACGGCAGGGGCGGACACCGGGGAGCTGTTTTTT. The J gene is TRBJ2-2, the V gene TRBV5-1; maybe TRBD1 (6 bases). Germline V gene data show CDR1 as SGHRS and CDR2 as YFSETQ. V was trimmed by 6 bases and J by 3 bases, leaving 18 bases between them. This CDR3 is built from 16 residues.

V usage is TRBV19 and J usage is TRBJ2-4; D gene unclear. The CDR3 is 13 residues long. V was pared by 1 base and J by 7 bases, with 8 bases between. Germline assignment: CDR1 LNHDA and CDR2 SQIVND (reference sequence). The CDR3 DNA sequence: TGTGCCAGTAGTATAGGCCCTAAGAACATTCAGTACTTC. Its protein product is CASSIGPKNIQYF.

A single count supports this clone. This sequence joins TRBV7-2 and TRBJ2-7, with TRBD1 matching 7 bases. The CDR3 extends over 16 amino acids. Germline V CDR1 and CDR2: SGHTA, FQGNSA. With 3 bases clipped from V and 3 bases from J, the junction kept 11 bases outside the gene matches. The CDR3 DNA reads as TGTGCCAGCAGCTTCCCCCGGGACAGTTGGAACTACGAGCAGTACTTC. This sequence encodes CASSFPRDSWNYEQYF. The full variable domain, with the rest looked up from reference TRBV7-2 and TRBJ2-7, is GAGVSQSPSNKVTEKGKDVELRCDPISGHTALYWYRQSLGQGLEFLIYFQGNSAPDKSGLPSDRFSAERTGGSVSTLTIQRTQQEDSAVYLCASSFPRDSWNYEQYFGPGTRLTVT.

With respect to this clone: Other DNA sequences of this sample code for an identical CDR3. The chain uses TRBV14 and TRBJ2-3; D remains ambiguous. This CDR3 has 14 amino acids. In germline, CDR1 is SGHDN, CDR2 FVKESK. Trimming stripped 0 bases from V and 5 bases from J, with 9 bases between. The CDR3 DNA reads TGTGCCAGCAGCCAAGATTCCTACCGAGATACGCAGTATTTT. It translates to CASSQDSYRDTQYF. The full variable domain, completed using reference TRBV14 and TRBJ2-3, is EAGVTQFPSHSVIEKGQTVTLRCDPISGHDNLYWYRRVMGKEIKFLLHFVKESKQDESGMPNNRFLAERTGGTYSTLKVQPAELEDSGVYFCASSQDSYRDTQYFGPGTRLTVL.

The J gene is TRBJ2-7, the V gene TRBV27; D ambiguous. The V gene's germline CDR1 is MNHEY and CDR2 SMNVEV (reference sequence). The V end lost 5 bases, the J end lost 7 bases, and 15 bases lay between the germline ends. CDR3 length: 13 amino acids. The chain's CDR3 is CASSGASLGEQYF. The CDR3 region has the DNA TGTGCCAGCAGTGGAGCCTCCTTGGGTGAGCAGTACTTC.

CDR3 coding DNA: TGTGCCAGCAGCCAAGAGTGGTCCGGGGTCGGTATTGAAGCTTTCTTT. This sequence encodes CASSQEWSGVGIEAFF. The V call is TRBV14, the J call TRBJ1-1, with no clear D. The length of the CDR3 is 16 residues. V was shortened by 0 bases and J by 7 bases, with 18 bases between the two germline ends. Germline values: CDR1 SGHDN, CDR2 FVKESK.

The count of this clone is one. The chain recombines TRBV15 with TRBJ2-7; 9 nucleotides line up with TRBD1. Losses at the gene ends were 0 bases for V and 1 base for J; bases not matched to a gene: 4. Germline V gives CDR1 LNHNV, CDR2 YYDKDF (reference sequence). CDR3 length equals 16 residues. The CDR3 coding sequence is TGTGCCACCAGCAGAGATAGACAGGGGGTTTCCTACGAGCAGTACTTC. As protein: CATSRDRQGVSYEQYF.

The V gene is TRBV2, the J gene TRBJ1-5, with D hard to call. Germline CDR1 and CDR2: SNHLY and FYNNEI. V lost 4 bases, J lost 3 bases, and 13 bases lay in between. There are 15 residues in the CDR3. The CDR3 nucleotides read TGTGCCAGCAGTGGTCAGCGGCAAGTCAATCAGCCCCAGCATTTT. Translating gives CASSGQRQVNQPQHF.

This clone occurred a few times. The chain combines TRBV2 with TRBJ1-2; TRBD1 matches at 7 bases. The ends lost 11 bases at V and 3 bases at J; junction bases unmatched: 3. The CDR3 sequence is 11 residues long. From germline, CDR1 is SNHLY and CDR2 FYNNEI. DNA for the CDR3: TGTGCCGGCGGGACAGACTATGGCTACACCTTC. This sequence encodes CAGGTDYGYTF.

CDR3 bases: TGTGCCAGCAGTGGATCGGCGCAGGGATATGGCTACACCTTC. This gives the protein CASSGSAQGYGYTF. V is TRBV2 and J is TRBJ1-2, with D possibly TRBD1 on 5 matching bases. The CDR3 runs 14 residues. Trimming left V 4 bases short and J 5 bases short, with 14 bases between. CDR1 and CDR2 (germline): SNHLY, FYNNEI.

This clone occurred once. The chain is built from TRBV11-1 and TRBJ2-4, with TRBD1 matching 7 bases. Per the germline V gene, CDR1 is SGHAT and CDR2 is FQDESV (reference sequence). Trimming cost V 5 bases and J 8 bases; bases outside gene matches: 9. CDR3 length: 14 amino acids. CDR3 nucleotide sequence: TGTGCCAGCAGCCGCAGGGGGTCGTGGGACATTCAGTACTTC. It translates to CASSRRGSWDIQYF.

The rearrangement uses TRBV5-1 and TRBJ1-2; D is perhaps TRBD1 (6 bases). The CDR3 runs 15 residues. Germline CDR1 SGHRS, CDR2 YFSETQ. The V end lost 3 bases, the J end lost 3 bases, and 15 bases lay between the germline ends. The CDR3 DNA sequence: TGCGCCAGCAGCTCTGGCGGGGGGGCAGACTATGGCTACACCTTC. Translation gives CASSSGGGADYGYTF.

The chain is built from TRBV5-4 and TRBJ1-6, with a tentative D call TRBD1 (6 bases). Germline CDR1 SGHNT, CDR2 YYREEE (reference sequence). The CDR3 is 14 residues long. Trimming took off 0 bases at V and 11 bases at J, with 12 bases between the two ends. DNA for the CDR3: TGTGCCAGCAGCTTGGGGGACATCAGTACACCCCTCCACTTT. Amino acid sequence: CASSLGDISTPLHF.

This chain connects TRBV7-9 to TRBJ1-2, with D unclear. V lost 5 bases and J 4 bases, leaving 20 bases between the germline ends. Germline V gene data show CDR1 as SEHNR and CDR2 as FQNEAQ (reference sequence). This CDR3 contains 16 residues. The CDR3 region is CASSQPGSFIPYGYTF. The DNA for the CDR3 is TGTGCCAGCAGCCAACCGGGATCCTTTATCCCCTATGGCTACACCTTC.

Turning to this clone: The germline gene is not matched at one end of the junction; a read error may be the cause. This chain uses TRBV6-5 with TRBJ2-5; D is ambiguous. This CDR3 has 12 amino acids. The germline V gene encodes CDR1 MNHEY and CDR2 SVGAGI. The CDR3 is CASQRPQGTQYF. The CDR3 coding sequence is TGTGCCAGCCAAAGACCCCAAGGGACCCAGTACTTC.

The gene calls are TRBV5-8 and TRBJ1-2; 10 bases agree with TRBD1. Per germline, CDR1 SGHTS and CDR2 YDEGEE. J gave up 4 bases and V 5 bases, and 11 bases lay outside the gene matches. This CDR3 region has 16 residues. The CDR3 sequence is CASRARDRGFGYGYTF. CDR3 nucleotide sequence: TGTGCCAGCAGGGCTCGGGACAGGGGATTCGGCTATGGCTACACCTTC.

In this sample, this clone turned up once. V is TRBV19 and J is TRBJ1-2; D not certain. Germline V gene sequence: CDR1 LNHDA, CDR2 SQIVND (reference sequence). V dropped 4 bases and J dropped 4 bases, with 13 bases sitting between them. This CDR3 has 14 amino acids. CDR3 protein: CASSTHTSSYGYTF. The CDR3 DNA sequence: TGTGCCAGTAGTACTCACACCAGTTCCTATGGCTACACCTTC.

This chain uses TRBV2 with TRBJ1-4, with 8 positions matching TRBD1. This CDR3 is built from 17 residues. V lost 9 bases, J lost 1 base, and 13 bases stayed unmatched. CDR1 and CDR2 from the germline V gene are SNHLY and FYNNEI. The CDR3 DNA sequence: TGTGCCAGTTTTAGTAACAGGGGGAGTAAAACTAATGAAAAACTGTTTTTT. Its protein is CASFSNRGSKTNEKLFF.